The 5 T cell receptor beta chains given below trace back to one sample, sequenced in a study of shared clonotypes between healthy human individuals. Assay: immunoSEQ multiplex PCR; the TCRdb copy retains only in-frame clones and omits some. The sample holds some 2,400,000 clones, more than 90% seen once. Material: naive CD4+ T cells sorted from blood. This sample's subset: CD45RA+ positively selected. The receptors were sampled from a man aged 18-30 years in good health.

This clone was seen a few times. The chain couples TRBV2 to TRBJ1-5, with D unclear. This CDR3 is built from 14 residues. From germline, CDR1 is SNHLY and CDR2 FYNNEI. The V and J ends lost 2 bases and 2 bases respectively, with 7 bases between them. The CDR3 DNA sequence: TGTGCCAGCAGTGAAATTTCCCGCAATCAGCCCCAGCATTTT. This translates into CASSEISRNQPQHF. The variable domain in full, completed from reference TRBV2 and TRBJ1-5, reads EPEVTQTPSHQVTQMGQEVILRCVPISNHLYFYWYRQILGQKVEFLVSFYNNEISEKSEIFDDQFSVERPDGSNFTLKIRSTKLEDSAMYFCASSEISRNQPQHFGDGTRLSIL.

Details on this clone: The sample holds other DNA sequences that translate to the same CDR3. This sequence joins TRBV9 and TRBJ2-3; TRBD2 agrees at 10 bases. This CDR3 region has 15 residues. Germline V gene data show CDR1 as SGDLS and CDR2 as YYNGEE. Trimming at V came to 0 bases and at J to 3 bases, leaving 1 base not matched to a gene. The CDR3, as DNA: TGTGCCAGCAGCGTAGCACTAGCGGGAACAGATACGCAGTATTTT. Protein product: CASSVALAGTDTQYF.

The CDR3 here is CASSELASGREWQFF. CDR3 bases: TGCGCCAGCAGTGAGTTGGCTAGCGGGAGGGAATGGCAGTTCTTC. The rearrangement uses TRBV10-1 and TRBJ2-1, with TRBD2 matching over 12 bases. V shed 1 base, J shed 12 bases, and the junction held 7 bases outside the gene matches. Germline CDR1 WNHNN, CDR2 SYGVQD (reference sequence). The CDR3 totals 15 residues.

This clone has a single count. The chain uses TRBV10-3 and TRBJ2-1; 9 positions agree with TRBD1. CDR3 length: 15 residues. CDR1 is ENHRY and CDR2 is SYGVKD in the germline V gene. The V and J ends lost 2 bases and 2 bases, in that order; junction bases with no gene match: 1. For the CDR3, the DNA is TGTGCCATCAGTGAGGGACAGGGGCCCTACAATGAGCAGTTCTTC. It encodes CAISEGQGPYNEQFF.

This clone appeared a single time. The CDR3 loop reads CASSANRGWGYEQYF. The CDR3 nucleotides read TGCGCCAGCAGCGCTAACAGGGGTTGGGGCTACGAGCAGTACTTC. This rearrangement joins TRBV4-1 to TRBJ2-7, with 7 bases fitting TRBD1. With V trimmed by 5 bases and J by 3 bases, 10 bases remained unmatched. Germline CDR1 and CDR2: MGHRA and YSYEKL. The CDR3 sequence is 15 residues long.